This T cell receptor beta chain was observed in a study of T cell responses to AZD1222 COVID-19 vaccine. Clones were sequenced by immunoSEQ multiplex PCR, and TCRdb holds only the in-frame ones, with some missing. The table records 110,000 to 150,000 clones, around 88% of them present only once. The CDR3 contains 13 residues. V was shortened by 10 bases and J by 4 bases, with 14 bases between the two germline ends. Germline CDR1 and CDR2: ENHRY and SYGVKD. This clone came up once. The sequenced sample was peripheral blood, obtained on day 0 of AZD1222 vaccination. The sequence came from an adult in good health. The rearrangement uses TRBV10-3 and TRBJ1-5; D is uncertain. CDR3 sequence (DNA): TGTGCCACCCGGGGTGGGTTTAATCAGCCCCAGCATTTT. The encoded protein is CATRGGFNQPQHF.